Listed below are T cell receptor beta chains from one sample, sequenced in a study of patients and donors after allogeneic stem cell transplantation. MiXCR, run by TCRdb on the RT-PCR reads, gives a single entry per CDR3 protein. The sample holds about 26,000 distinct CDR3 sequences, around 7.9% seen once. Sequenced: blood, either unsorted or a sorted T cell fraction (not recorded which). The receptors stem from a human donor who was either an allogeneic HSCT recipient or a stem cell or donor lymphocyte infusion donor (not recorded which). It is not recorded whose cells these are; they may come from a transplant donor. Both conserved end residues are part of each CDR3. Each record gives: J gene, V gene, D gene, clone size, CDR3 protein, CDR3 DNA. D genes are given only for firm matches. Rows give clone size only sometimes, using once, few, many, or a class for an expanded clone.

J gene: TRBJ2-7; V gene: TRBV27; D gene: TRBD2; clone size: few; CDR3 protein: CASRLGLAATYEQYF; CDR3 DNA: TGTGCCAGCAGACTGGGACTAGCGGCTACCTACGAGCAGTACTTC
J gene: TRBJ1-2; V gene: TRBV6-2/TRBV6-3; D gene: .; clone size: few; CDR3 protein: CASSLTGKYYGYTF; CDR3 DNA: TGTGCCAGCAGTTTAACAGGGAAGTACTATGGCTACACCTTC
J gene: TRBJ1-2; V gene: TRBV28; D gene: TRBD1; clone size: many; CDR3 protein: CAWGTGENYGYTF; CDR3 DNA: TGTGCCTGGGGGACAGGGGAAAACTATGGCTACACCTTC
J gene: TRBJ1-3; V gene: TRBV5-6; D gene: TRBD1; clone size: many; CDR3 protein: CASSLAGGQGANTIYF; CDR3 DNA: TGTGCCAGCAGCTTGGCGGGCGGACAGGGGGCCAACACCATATATTTT
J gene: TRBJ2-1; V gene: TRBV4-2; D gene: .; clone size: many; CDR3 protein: CASSQELRESYNEQFF; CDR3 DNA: TGTGCCAGCAGCCAAGAATTGAGGGAGTCCTACAATGAGCAGTTCTTC
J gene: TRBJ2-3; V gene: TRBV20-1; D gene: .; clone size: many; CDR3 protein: CSAREGLTPEYF; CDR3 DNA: TGCAGTGCTAGAGAGGGACTCACCCCGGAGTATTTT
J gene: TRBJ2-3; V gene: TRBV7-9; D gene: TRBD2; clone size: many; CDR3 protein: CASSLLADLTDTQYF; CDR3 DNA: TGTGCCAGCAGCTTACTAGCGGACCTCACAGATACGCAGTATTTT
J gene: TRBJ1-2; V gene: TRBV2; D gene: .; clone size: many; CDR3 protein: CASSEGGYGYTF; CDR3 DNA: TGTGCCAGCAGTGAGGGGGGGTATGGCTACACCTTC
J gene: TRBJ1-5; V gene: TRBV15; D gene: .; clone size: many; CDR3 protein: CATSRGRGIGNQPQHF; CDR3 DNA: TGTGCCACCAGCAGAGGTAGGGGGATCGGCAATCAGCCCCAGCATTTT
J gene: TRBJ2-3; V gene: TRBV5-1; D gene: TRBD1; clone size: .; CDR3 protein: CASSRQGSTDTQYF; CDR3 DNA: TGCGCCAGCAGCCGACAGGGAAGCACAGATACGCAGTATTTT
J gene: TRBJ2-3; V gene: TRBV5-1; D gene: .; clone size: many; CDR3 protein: CASSLGGASGAQGTQYF; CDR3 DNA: TGCGCCAGCAGCTTGGGGGGGGCTAGCGGAGCACAGGGTACGCAGTATTTT
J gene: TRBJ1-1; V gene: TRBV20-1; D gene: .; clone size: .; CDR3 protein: CSALQGTKMNTEAFF; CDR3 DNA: TGCAGTGCCCTCCAGGGGACCAAGATGAACACTGAAGCTTTCTTT
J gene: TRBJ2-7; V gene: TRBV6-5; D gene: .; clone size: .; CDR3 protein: CASRTNRGEQYF; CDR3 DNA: TGTGCCAGCAGGACCAATAGGGGCGAGCAGTACTTC
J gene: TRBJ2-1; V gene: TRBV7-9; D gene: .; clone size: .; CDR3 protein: CASSLVVQGEQFF; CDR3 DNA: TGTGCCAGCAGCTTGGTAGTCCAGGGTGAGCAGTTCTTC
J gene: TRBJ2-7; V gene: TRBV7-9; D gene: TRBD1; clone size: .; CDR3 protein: CASSPRGQGVRYEQYF; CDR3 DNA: TGTGCCAGCAGCCCACGGGGACAGGGGGTACGCTACGAGCAGTACTTC
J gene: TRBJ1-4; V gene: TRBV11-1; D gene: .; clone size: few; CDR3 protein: CASSLASVGEIATNEKLFF; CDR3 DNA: TGTGCCAGCAGCTTAGCTAGCGTGGGTGAGATCGCAACTAATGAAAAACTGTTTTTT
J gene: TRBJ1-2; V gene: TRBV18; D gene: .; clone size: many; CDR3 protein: CASSVGANYGYTF; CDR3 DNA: TGTGCCAGCTCAGTAGGAGCTAACTATGGCTACACCTTC
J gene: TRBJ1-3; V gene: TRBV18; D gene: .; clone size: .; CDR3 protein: CASSLQGFGNTIYF; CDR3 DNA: TGTGCCAGCTCACTTCAGGGATTTGGAAACACCATATATTTT
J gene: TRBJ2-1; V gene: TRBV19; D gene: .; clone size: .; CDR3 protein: CASSDSVTSYNEQFF; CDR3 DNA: TGTGCCAGTAGTGATAGCGTTACCTCCTACAATGAGCAGTTCTTC
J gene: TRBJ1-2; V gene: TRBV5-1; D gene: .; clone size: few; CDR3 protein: CATPTEGNYGYTF; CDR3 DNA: TGCGCCACCCCGACGGAGGGGAACTATGGCTACACCTTC
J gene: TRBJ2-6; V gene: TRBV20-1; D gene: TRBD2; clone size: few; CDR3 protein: CSARPRGLAGNLGANVLTF; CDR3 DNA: TGCAGTGCTAGACCCCGCGGACTAGCCGGGAACCTCGGGGCCAACGTCCTGACTTTC
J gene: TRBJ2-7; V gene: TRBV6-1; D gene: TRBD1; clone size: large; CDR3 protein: CASSSPGQGTYEQYF; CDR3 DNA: TGTGCCAGCAGCTCCCCGGGACAGGGGACCTACGAGCAGTACTTC
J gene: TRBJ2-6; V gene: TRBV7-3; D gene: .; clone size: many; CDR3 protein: CASSLRQWGIGGANVLTF; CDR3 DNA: TGTGCCAGCAGCCTACGTCAGTGGGGGATTGGCGGGGCCAACGTCCTGACTTTC
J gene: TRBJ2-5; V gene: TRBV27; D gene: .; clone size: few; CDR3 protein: CASSLSWRREETQYF; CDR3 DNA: TGTGCCAGCAGTTTATCCTGGCGGAGGGAGGAGACCCAGTACTTC
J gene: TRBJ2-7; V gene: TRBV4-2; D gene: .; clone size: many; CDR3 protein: CASSQDDAGPHYEQYF; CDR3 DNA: TGTGCCAGCAGCCAAGATGATGCGGGGCCACACTACGAGCAGTACTTC
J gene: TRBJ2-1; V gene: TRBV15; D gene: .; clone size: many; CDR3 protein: CATSRNRERGQFF; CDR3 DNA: TGTGCCACCAGCCGTAACAGGGAAAGGGGGCAGTTCTTC
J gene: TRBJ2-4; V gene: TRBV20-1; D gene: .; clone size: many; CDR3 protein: CSASPAKNIQYF; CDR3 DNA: TGCAGTGCTAGCCCAGCCAAAAACATTCAGTACTTC
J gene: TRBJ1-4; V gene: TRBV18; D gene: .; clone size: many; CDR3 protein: CASSPFVQGGEKLFF; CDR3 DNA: TGTGCCAGCTCACCATTTGTACAGGGCGGAGAAAAACTGTTTTTT
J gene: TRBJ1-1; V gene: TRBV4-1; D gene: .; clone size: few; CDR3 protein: CASSQGAGQSRNTEAFF; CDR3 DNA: TGCGCCAGCAGCCAAGGTGCGGGACAATCCCGGAACACTGAAGCTTTCTTT
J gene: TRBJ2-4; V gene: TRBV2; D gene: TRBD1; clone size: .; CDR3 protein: CASSIPGQGGKNIQYF; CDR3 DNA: TGTGCCAGCAGCATACCGGGACAGGGGGGGAAAAACATTCAGTACTTC
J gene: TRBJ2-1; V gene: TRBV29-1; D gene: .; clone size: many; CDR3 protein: CSGGQRRINEQFF; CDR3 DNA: TGCAGCGGGGGACAAAGAAGGATCAATGAGCAGTTCTTC
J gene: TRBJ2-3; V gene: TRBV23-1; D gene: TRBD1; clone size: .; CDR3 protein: CASSQRGVRQGQDTQYF; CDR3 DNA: TGCGCCAGCAGTCAACGAGGGGTTCGACAGGGGCAAGATACGCAGTATTTT
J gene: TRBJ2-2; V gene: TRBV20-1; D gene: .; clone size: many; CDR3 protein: CSASWQGGAGELFF; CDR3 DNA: TGCAGTGCTAGTTGGCAGGGGGGCGCCGGGGAGCTGTTTTTT
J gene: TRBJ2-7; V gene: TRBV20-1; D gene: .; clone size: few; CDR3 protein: CSAKLSYEQYF; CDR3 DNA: TGCAGTGCTAAACTCTCCTACGAGCAGTACTTC
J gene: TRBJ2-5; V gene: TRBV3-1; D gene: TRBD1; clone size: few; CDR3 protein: CASSPWTGEETQYF; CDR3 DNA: TGTGCCAGCAGCCCCTGGACAGGGGAAGAGACCCAGTACTTC
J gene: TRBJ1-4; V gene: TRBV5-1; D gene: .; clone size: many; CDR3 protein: CASSSGTPYEKLFF; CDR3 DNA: TGCGCCAGCAGCTCCGGGACACCCTATGAAAAACTGTTTTTT
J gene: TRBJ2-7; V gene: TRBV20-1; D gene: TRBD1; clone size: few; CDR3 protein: CSARVRDRVSYEQYF; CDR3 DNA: TGCAGTGCTAGAGTCCGGGACAGGGTCTCCTACGAGCAGTACTTC
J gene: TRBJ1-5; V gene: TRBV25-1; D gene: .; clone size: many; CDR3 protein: CASSRNSNQPQHF; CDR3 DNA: TGTGCCAGCAGCAGGAATAGCAATCAGCCCCAGCATTTT
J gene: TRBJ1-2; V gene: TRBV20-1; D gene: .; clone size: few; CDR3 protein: CSASKGARYGYTF; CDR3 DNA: TGCAGTGCTAGTAAAGGGGCTCGCTATGGCTACACCTTC
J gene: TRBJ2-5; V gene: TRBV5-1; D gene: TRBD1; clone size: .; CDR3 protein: CASSLGDRPKETQYF; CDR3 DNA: TGCGCCAGCAGCTTAGGGGACAGACCTAAAGAGACCCAGTACTTC
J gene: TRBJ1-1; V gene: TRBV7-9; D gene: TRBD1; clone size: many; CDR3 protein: CASSLSGTGSGEAFF; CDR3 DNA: TGTGCCAGCAGCTTATCCGGGACAGGGTCCGGTGAAGCTTTCTTT
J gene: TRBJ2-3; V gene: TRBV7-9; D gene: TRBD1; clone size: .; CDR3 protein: CASSLGQGRTDTQYF; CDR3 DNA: TGTGCCAGCAGCCTGGGACAGGGGAGGACAGATACGCAGTATTTT
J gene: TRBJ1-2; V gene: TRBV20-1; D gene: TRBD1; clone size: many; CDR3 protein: CSAKGTGVNYGYTF; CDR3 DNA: TGCAGTGCCAAAGGGACAGGGGTAAACTATGGCTACACCTTC
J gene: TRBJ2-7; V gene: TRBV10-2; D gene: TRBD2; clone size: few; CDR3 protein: CASSDSGTSGRYEQYF; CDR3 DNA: TGCGCCAGCAGTGATTCCGGGACTAGCGGTCGGTACGAGCAGTACTTC
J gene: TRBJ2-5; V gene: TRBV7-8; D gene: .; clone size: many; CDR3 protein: CASSLFVVETQYF; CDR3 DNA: TGTGCCAGCAGCTTATTCGTGGTAGAGACCCAGTACTTC
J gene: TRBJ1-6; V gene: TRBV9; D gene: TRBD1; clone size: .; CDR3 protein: CASSETGFNSPLHF; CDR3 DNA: TGTGCCAGCAGCGAGACAGGGTTTAATTCACCCCTCCACTTT
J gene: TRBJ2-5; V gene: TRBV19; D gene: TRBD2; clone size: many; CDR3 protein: CASSREWSGRVFGETQYF; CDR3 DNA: TGTGCCAGTAGTCGCGAATGGAGCGGGAGGGTTTTTGGCGAGACCCAGTACTTC
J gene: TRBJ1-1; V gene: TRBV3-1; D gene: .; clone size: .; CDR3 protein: CASSQAFLKGTEAFF; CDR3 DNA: TGTGCCAGCAGCCAAGCTTTCCTGAAAGGCACTGAAGCTTTCTTT
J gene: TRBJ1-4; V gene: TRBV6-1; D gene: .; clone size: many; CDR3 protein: CASSVGATNEKLFF; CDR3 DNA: TGTGCCAGCAGTGTCGGGGCAACTAATGAAAAACTGTTTTTT
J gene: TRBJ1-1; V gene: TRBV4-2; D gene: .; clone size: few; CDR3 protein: CASSQDRLLPAEAFF; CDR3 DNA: TGTGCCAGCAGCCAAGATCGTCTCCTCCCCGCTGAAGCTTTCTTT
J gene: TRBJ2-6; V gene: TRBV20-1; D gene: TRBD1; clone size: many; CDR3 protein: CSAQKITGGLTTGANVLTF; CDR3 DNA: TGCAGTGCTCAAAAAATTACAGGGGGCTTGACAACTGGGGCCAACGTCCTGACTTTC
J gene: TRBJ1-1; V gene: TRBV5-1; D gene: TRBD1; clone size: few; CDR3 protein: CASSLGTGGEAFF; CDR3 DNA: TGCGCCAGCAGCTTAGGGACAGGGGGTGAAGCTTTCTTT
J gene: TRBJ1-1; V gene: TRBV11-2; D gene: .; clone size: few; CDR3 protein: CASSLVGSGTEAFF; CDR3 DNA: TGTGCCAGCAGCTTAGTCGGCAGCGGCACTGAAGCTTTCTTT
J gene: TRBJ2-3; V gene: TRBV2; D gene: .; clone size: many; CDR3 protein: CASRDRRGTDTQYF; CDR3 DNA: TGTGCCAGCAGGGACAGAAGGGGCACAGATACGCAGTATTTT
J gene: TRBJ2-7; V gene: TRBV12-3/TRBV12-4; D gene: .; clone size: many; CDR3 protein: CASSPRADLSF; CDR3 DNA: TGTGCCAGCAGTCCCCGGGCAGACCTCTCCTTC
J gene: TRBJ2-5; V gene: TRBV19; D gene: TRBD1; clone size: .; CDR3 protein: CASIPRQGDQETQYF; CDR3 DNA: TGTGCCAGTATCCCGAGACAGGGCGATCAAGAGACCCAGTACTTC
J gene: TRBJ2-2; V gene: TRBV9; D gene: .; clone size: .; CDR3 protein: CASSPMAAHTGELFF; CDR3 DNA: TGTGCCAGCAGCCCCATGGCAGCTCACACCGGGGAGCTGTTTTTT
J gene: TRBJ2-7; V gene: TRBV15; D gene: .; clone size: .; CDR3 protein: CATSRGQRGAYEQYF; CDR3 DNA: TGTGCCACCAGCAGAGGGCAGCGAGGGGCCTACGAGCAGTACTTC
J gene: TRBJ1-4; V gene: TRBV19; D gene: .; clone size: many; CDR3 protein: CASSRGSATNEKLFF; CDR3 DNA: TGTGCCAGTAGCAGGGGCTCGGCAACTAATGAAAAACTGTTTTTT